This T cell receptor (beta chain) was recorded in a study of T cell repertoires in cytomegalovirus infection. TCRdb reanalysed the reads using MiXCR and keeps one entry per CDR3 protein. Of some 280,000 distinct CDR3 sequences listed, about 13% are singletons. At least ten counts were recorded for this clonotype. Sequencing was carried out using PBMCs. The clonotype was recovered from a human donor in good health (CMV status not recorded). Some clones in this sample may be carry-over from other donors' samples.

The CDR3 DNA sequence: TGTGCCAGCAGCTTAGCTGGGTATAATTCACCCCTCCACTTT. It encodes CASSLAGYNSPLHF. The chain uses TRBV7-2 and TRBJ1-6; D unclear. The ends were cut back, 0 bases at V and 4 bases at J, with 4 bases in the middle. Germline V gene lookup returns CDR1 SGHTA and CDR2 FQGNSA. This CDR3 has 14 residues.